Listed below are T cell receptor beta chains from one sample, sequenced in a study of Graves' ophthalmopathy and Graves' hyperthyroidism. TCRdb re-called the multiplex PCR reads through MiXCR, storing one row per CDR3 protein. The top ten clones hold roughly half of a sample with some 240,000 distinct CDR3 sequences, around 42% of them seen once. Sequencing was carried out using peripheral blood. The receptors stem from an adult man with Graves' ophthalmopathy. Each CDR3 is given with its conserved first and last residue. The D gene is left open where the match is weak. The size entry is marked missing in some rows and otherwise reads once, few, many or a size class.

D gene | clone size | J gene | V gene | CDR3 DNA | CDR3 protein
. | . | TRBJ1-3 | TRBV20-1 | TGCAGTGCTAGAGACAACTCTGGAAACACCATATATTTT | CSARDNSGNTIYF
TRBD1 | few | TRBJ1-4 | TRBV7-9 | TGTGCCAGCAGCTCCACACTGACAGGGGTTAATGAAAAACTGTTTTTT | CASSSTLTGVNEKLFF
. | few | TRBJ1-2 | TRBV10-1 | TGCGCCAGCAGCCCGGGGACAAATGACTATGGCTACACCTTC | CASSPGTNDYGYTF
. | . | TRBJ2-1 | TRBV5-8 | TGTGCCAGCAGCTCATACTCCAATGAGCAGTTCTTC | CASSSYSNEQFF
TRBD1 | . | TRBJ2-5 | TRBV5-4 | TGTGCCACTACGGACAGGGGGAATCAAGAGACCCAGTACTTC | CATTDRGNQETQYF
. | many | TRBJ1-2 | TRBV29-1 | TGCAGCGTTCTTAACACCTATGGCTACACCTTC | CSVLNTYGYTF
. | . | TRBJ1-1 | TRBV7-3 | TGTGCCAGCAGAGTGACGTTGAGGGACGCTGAAGCTTTCTTT | CASRVTLRDAEAFF
TRBD2 | . | TRBJ2-5 | TRBV20-1 | TGCAGTGCTAGGCCTAGCGGTAGGGAGACCCAGTACTTC | CSARPSGRETQYF
. | . | TRBJ2-2 | TRBV7-9 | TGTGCCAGCAGCAAAGACAGGGAGGTTTACACCGGGGAGCTGTTTTTT | CASSKDREVYTGELFF
TRBD1 | . | TRBJ1-4 | TRBV7-9 | TGTGCCAGCAGCTTAGCGGGACAGGAACTGTTTTTT | CASSLAGQELFF
. | . | TRBJ1-1 | TRBV7-9 | TGTGCCAGCAGCTTGGGGTACACGACTGAAGCTTTCTTT | CASSLGYTTEAFF
. | . | TRBJ1-4 | TRBV19 | TGTGCCAGTAGTATGCGGCAGGGAGGAGAAAAACTGTTTTTT | CASSMRQGGEKLFF
TRBD2 | . | TRBJ2-7 | TRBV7-2 | TGTGCCAGCAGCTTAGTGGGGGGGACTAGGCTCCACGAGCAGTACTTC | CASSLVGGTRLHEQYF
TRBD1 | . | TRBJ2-7 | TRBV19 | TGTGCCAGTAGCCCTGACAGGGTACAGGACGAGCAGTACTTC | CASSPDRVQDEQYF
. | . | TRBJ1-4 | TRBV7-2 | TGTGCCAGCAGCTTAATCTGGGGAACGGATGAAAAACTGTTTTTT | CASSLIWGTDEKLFF
. | . | TRBJ2-7 | TRBV2 | TGCGCCAGCAGCCTAACAGGACCTTTCCGGGAGCAGTACTTC | CASSLTGPFREQYF
. | many | TRBJ1-2 | TRBV2 | TGTGCCAGCAGTGAGGACAGCTATGGCTACACCTTC | CASSEDSYGYTF
. | . | TRBJ2-7 | TRBV5-4 | TGTGCCAGCAATCTAATGGGCGGATCCTACGAGCAGTACTTC | CASNLMGGSYEQYF
TRBD2 | . | TRBJ2-2 | TRBV20-1 | TGCAGTGCTAGAGGGGGGGGGAACACCGGGGAGCTGTTTTTT | CSARGGGNTGELFF
TRBD1 | few | TRBJ2-7 | TRBV29-1 | TGCAGCGCTTTACAGGGGGCCGGCCACGAGCAGTACTTC | CSALQGAGHEQYF
. | once | TRBJ1-5 | TRBV19 | TGTGCCAGTAGTATACGGCGGCAGGTAAATCAGCCCCAGCATTTT | CASSIRRQVNQPQHF
. | . | TRBJ1-2 | TRBV10-3 | TGTGCCAGCAGCCGCAGTGCAAATAACTATGGCTACACCTTC | CASSRSANNYGYTF
. | few | TRBJ2-5 | TRBV7-9 | TGTGCCAGCAGCCGTACAGGGCGAGAGACCCAGTACTTC | CASSRTGRETQYF
TRBD1 | . | TRBJ1-2 | TRBV7-2 | TGTGCCAGCAGCCCCACCGGTGGACAGGGGGCGAGTCCCTATGGCTACACCTTC | CASSPTGGQGASPYGYTF
. | once | TRBJ2-2 | TRBV9 | TGTGCCAGCGGCCACTCCGGGACGGAATACACCGGGGAGCTGTTTTTT | CASGHSGTEYTGELFF
TRBD2 | few | TRBJ2-1 | TRBV10-3 | TGTGCCATCTCCCGGGGGGGGCCAGAGCAGTTCTTC | CAISRGGPEQFF
. | many | TRBJ1-1 | TRBV7-2 | TGTGCCAGCTACAGCCCTCGGAACACTGAAGCTTTCTTT | CASYSPRNTEAFF
. | . | TRBJ1-1 | TRBV7-9 | TGTGCCAGCAGCTTAGGACAGAGTCTTATCATGAACACTGAAGCTTTCTTT | CASSLGQSLIMNTEAFF